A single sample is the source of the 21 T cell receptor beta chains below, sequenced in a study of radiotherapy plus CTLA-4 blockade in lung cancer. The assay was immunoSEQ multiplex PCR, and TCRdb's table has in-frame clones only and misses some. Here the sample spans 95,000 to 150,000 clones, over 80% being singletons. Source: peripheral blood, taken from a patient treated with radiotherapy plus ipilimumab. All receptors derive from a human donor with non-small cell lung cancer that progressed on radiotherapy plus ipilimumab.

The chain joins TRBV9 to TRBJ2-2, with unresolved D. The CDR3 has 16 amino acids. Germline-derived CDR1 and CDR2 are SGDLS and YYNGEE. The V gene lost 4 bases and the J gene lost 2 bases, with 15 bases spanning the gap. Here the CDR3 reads CASSSRAAENTGELFF. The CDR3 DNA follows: TGTGCCAGCAGCAGCCGTGCGGCCGAAAACACCGGGGAGCTGTTTTTT.

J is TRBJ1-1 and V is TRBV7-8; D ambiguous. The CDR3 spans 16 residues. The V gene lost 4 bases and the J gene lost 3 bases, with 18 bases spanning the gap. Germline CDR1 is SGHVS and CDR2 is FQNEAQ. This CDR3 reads CASSSEVSGWYTEAFF. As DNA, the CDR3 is TGTGCCAGCAGCTCCGAGGTTTCGGGTTGGTACACTGAAGCTTTCTTT.

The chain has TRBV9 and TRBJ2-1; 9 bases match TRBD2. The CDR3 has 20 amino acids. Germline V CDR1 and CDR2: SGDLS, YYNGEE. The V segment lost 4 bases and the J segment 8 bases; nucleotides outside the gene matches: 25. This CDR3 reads CASSSFGREGRLFPYDEQFF. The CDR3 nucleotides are TGTGCCAGCAGCTCCTTTGGGCGGGAGGGCCGCCTATTCCCGTACGATGAGCAGTTCTTC. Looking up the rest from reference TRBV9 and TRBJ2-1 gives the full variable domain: DSGVTQTPKHLITATGQRVTLRCSPRSGDLSVYWYQQSLDQGLQFLIQYYNGEERAKGNILERFSAQQFPDLHSELNLSSLELGDSALYFCASSSFGREGRLFPYDEQFFGPGTRLTVL.

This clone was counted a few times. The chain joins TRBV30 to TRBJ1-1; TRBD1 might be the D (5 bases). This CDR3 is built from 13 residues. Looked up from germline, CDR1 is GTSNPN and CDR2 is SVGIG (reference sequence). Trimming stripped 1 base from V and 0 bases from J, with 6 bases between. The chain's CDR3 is CAWSEGMNTEAFF. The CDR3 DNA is TGTGCCTGGAGTGAGGGGATGAACACTGAAGCTTTCTTT.

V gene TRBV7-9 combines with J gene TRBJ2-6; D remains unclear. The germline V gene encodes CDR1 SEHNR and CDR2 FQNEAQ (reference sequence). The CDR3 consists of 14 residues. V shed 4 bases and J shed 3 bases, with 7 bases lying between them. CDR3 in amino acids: CASSSLDGANVLTF. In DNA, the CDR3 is TGTGCCAGCAGCTCATTGGATGGGGCCAACGTCCTGACTTTC. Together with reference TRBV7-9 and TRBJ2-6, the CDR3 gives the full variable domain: DTGVSQNPRHKITKRGQNVTFRCDPISEHNRLYWYRQTLGQGPEFLTYFQNEAQLEKSRLLSDRFSAERPKGSFSTLEIQRTEQGDSAMYLCASSSLDGANVLTFGAGSRLTVL.

CDR3 nucleotides: TGTGCCAGCTCACGCGAAGGACAGGGCTACGAGCAGTACTTC. Its translation: CASSREGQGYEQYF. The chain carries TRBV18 and TRBJ2-7; 8 positions match TRBD1. There are 14 residues in the CDR3. Losses at the gene ends were 4 bases for V and 3 bases for J; bases not matched to a gene: 5. The germline V gene has CDR1 KGHSH and CDR2 LQKENI.

The CDR3 reads CATSRDRGRAQNYEQYF. The CDR3 DNA is TGTGCCACCAGCAGAGATCGCGGGAGGGCCCAAAACTACGAGCAGTACTTC. The rearrangement links TRBV15 to TRBJ2-7; TRBD2 aligns across 9 bases. Germline lookup yields CDR1 LNHNV and CDR2 YYDKDF (reference sequence). Germline trimming cut 0 bases from V and 3 bases from J; bases unmatched to any gene: 9. The CDR3 consists of 17 residues.

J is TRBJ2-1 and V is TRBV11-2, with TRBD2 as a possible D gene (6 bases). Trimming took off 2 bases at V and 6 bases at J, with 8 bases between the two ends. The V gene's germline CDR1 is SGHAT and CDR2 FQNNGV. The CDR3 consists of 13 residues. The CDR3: CASSLTTSNEQFF. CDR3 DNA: TGTGCCAGCAGCTTAACGACTAGCAATGAGCAGTTCTTC.

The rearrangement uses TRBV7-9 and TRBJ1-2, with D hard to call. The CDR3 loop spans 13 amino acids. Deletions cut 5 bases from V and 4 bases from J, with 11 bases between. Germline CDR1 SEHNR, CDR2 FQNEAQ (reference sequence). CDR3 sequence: CASSPTQAYGYTF. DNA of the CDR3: TGTGCCAGCAGCCCAACTCAGGCCTATGGCTACACCTTC. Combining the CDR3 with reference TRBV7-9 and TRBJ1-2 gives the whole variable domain DTGVSQNPRHKITKRGQNVTFRCDPISEHNRLYWYRQTLGQGPEFLTYFQNEAQLEKSRLLSDRFSAERPKGSFSTLEIQRTEQGDSAMYLCASSPTQAYGYTFGSGTRLTVV.

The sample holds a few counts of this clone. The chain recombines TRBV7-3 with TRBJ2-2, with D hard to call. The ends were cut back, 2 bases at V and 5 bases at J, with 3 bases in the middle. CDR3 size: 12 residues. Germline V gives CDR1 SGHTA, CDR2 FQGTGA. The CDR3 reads CASSLGTGELFF. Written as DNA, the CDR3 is TGTGCCAGCAGCTTAGGGACCGGGGAGCTGTTTTTT.

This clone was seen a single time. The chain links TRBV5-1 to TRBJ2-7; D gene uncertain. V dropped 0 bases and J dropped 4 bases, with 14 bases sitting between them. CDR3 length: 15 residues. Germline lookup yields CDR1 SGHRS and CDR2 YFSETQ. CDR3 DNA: TGCGCCAGCAGCTTGGATTCAGCCAACGGGTACGAGCAGTACTTC. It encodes CASSLDSANGYEQYF.

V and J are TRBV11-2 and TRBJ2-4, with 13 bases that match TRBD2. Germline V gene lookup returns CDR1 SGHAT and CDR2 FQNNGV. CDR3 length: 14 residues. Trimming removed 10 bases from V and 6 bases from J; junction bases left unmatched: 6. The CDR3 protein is CATGTSGAANIQYF. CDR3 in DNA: TGTGCCACAGGGACTAGCGGGGCTGCAAACATTCAGTACTTC.

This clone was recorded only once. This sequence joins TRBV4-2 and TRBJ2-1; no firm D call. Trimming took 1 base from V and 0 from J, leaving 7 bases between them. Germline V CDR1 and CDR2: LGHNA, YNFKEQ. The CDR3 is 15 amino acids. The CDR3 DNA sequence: TGTGCCAGCAGCCAAGTGGCTACCTCCTACAATGAGCAGTTCTTC. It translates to CASSQVATSYNEQFF.

The CDR3, as DNA: TGTGCCAGCAGCTTTGGACGGGGGGCCGGGGAGACCCAGTACTTC. Its translation: CASSFGRGAGETQYF. The chain couples TRBV7-8 to TRBJ2-5, with a tentative D call TRBD2 (7 bases). The V end lost 3 bases, the J end lost 5 bases, and 16 bases lay between the germline ends. CDR1 is SGHVS, CDR2 FQNEAQ, per germline. The CDR3 has 15 amino acids.

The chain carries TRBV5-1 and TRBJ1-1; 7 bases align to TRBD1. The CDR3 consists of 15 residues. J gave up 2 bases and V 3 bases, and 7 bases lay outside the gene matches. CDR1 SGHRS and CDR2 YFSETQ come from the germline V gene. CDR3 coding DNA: TGCGCCAGCAGCTCCTTAGGACAGGCTAACACTGAAGCTTTCTTT. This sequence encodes CASSSLGQANTEAFF.

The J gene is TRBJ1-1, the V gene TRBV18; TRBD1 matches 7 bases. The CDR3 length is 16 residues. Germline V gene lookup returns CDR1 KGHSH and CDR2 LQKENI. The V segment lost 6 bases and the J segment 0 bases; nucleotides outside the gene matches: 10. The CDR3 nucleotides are TGTGCCAGCTCGAGGCAAAGACAGGGTATGAACACTGAAGCTTTCTTT. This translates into CASSRQRQGMNTEAFF.

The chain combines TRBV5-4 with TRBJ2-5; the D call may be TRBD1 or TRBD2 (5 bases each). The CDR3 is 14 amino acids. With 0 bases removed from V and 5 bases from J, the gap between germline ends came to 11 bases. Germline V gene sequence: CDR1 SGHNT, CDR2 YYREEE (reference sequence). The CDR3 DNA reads TGTGCCAGCAGCTTGGGAGGGGCGCGGGAGACCCAGTACTTC. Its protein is CASSLGGARETQYF. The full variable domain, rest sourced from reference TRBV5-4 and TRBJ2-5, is ETGVTQSPTHLIKTRGQQVTLRCSSQSGHNTVSWYQQALGQGPQFIFQYYREEENGRGNFPPRFSGLQFPNYSSELNVNALELDDSALYLCASSLGGARETQYFGPGTRLLVL.

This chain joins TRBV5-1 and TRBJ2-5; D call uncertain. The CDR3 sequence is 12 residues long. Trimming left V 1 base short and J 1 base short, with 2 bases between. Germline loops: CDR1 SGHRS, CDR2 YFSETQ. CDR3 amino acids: CASSLSQETQYF. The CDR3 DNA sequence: TGCGCCAGCAGCTTGTCCCAAGAGACCCAGTACTTC.

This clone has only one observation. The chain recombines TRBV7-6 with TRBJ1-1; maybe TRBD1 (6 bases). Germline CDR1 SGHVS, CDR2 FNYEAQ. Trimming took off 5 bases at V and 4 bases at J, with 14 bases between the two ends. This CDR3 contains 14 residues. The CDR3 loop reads CASSPRGRGTEAFF. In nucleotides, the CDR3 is TGTGCCAGCAGCCCCAGGGGCCGCGGCACTGAAGCTTTCTTT.

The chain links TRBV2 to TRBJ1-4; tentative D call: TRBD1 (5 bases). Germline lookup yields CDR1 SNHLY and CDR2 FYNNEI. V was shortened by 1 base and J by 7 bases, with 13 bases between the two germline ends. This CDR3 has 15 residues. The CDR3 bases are TGTGCCAGCAGTGAAGGTGGAGGGGTGGGTGAAAAACTGTTTTTT. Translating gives CASSEGGGVGEKLFF.

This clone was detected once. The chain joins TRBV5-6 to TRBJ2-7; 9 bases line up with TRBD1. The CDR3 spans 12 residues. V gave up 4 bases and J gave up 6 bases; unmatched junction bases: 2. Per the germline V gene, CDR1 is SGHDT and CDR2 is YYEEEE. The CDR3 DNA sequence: TGTGCCAGCAGCCCGGGACAGGGCGAGCAGTACTTC. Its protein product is CASSPGQGEQYF.